This TCR beta chain is from a study of blood T cell repertoires in COVID-19. Study-wide context: Collection of acute and convalescent COVID-19 samples took place in the United States, Italy and Spain. PBMCs, B-cell-depleted T cells, or T cells were the source of the cDNA or gDNA that made up the material.

The CDR3 is 13 residues long. The V end lost 6 bases, the J end lost 0 bases, and 8 bases lay between the germline ends. Authors' processing steps: Quantification of nucleated cells was approximated via reference gene primer amplification. Data came from immunoSEQ multiplex PCR; TCRdb stores just in-frame clones and leaves some out. V, J and clone size derive from that table, while D and trimming were established from the DNA sequence. The table has around 100,000 clones, approximately 86% seen once. This TCR was sampled from a man aged 35-49 years with acute or convalescent COVID-19. The sequenced sample was peripheral blood. The V call is TRBV12-3 or TRBV12-4, the J call TRBJ1-2; possible D gene TRBD1, 6 bases. CDR3 DNA: TGTGCCAGCAGCCGGACAGCTAACTATGGCTACACCTTC. Protein: CASSRTANYGYTF.